One and the same sample provided the 7 T cell receptor beta chains below, sequenced in a study of monozygotic twins with cystic fibrosis. Sequenced by immunoSEQ multiplex PCR; TCRdb stores in-frame clones only, minus some. The table includes 30,000 or so clones, 66% detected once. The sequenced material came from blood. The receptors come from a girl aged 5-17 years with cystic fibrosis.

V usage is TRBV30 and J usage is TRBJ2-7; no firm D call. From germline, CDR1 is GTSNPN and CDR2 SVGIG (reference sequence). V lost 5 bases and J 0 bases, leaving 5 bases between the germline ends. The CDR3 is 11 amino acids. The CDR3 DNA reads TGTGCCTGGGGGCTCTCCTACGAGCAGTACTTC. This gives the protein CAWGLSYEQYF.

V and J are TRBV27 and TRBJ1-4, with TRBD1 as a possible D gene (5 bases). V lost 1 base, J lost 7 bases, and 13 bases lay in between. The germline CDR1 and CDR2 sequences are MNHEY and SMNVEV (reference sequence). CDR3 size: 15 residues. CDR3 in DNA: TGTGCCAGCAGTTTATATGGGGGGGAGAGTGAAAAACTGTTTTTT. This translates into CASSLYGGESEKLFF.

This chain uses TRBV11-2 with TRBJ2-3; D call uncertain. Per the germline V gene, CDR1 is SGHAT and CDR2 is FQNNGV. This CDR3 is 13 amino acids long. V lost 3 bases and J lost 4, with 8 bases in between. CDR3 amino acids: CASSFKRSDTQYF. In nucleotides, the CDR3 is TGTGCCAGCAGCTTTAAGCGTTCAGATACGCAGTATTTT.

The rearrangement uses TRBV4-3 and TRBJ2-7, with a possible D match to TRBD2 (5 bases). V lost 0 bases and J lost 5, with 11 bases in between. The CDR3 has 14 amino acids. Germline V gives CDR1 LGHNA, CDR2 YSLEER. The CDR3 region is CASSQEASSDEQYF. In DNA form, the CDR3 reads TGCGCCAGCAGCCAAGAAGCTAGCTCGGACGAGCAGTACTTC.

The chain combines TRBV6-5 with TRBJ1-1, with D perhaps matching TRBD1 (5 bases). The CDR3 contains 16 residues. Trimming pared 0 bases from V and 1 base from J, leaving 12 bases between. Germline lookup yields CDR1 MNHEY and CDR2 SVGAGI. The CDR3 coding sequence is TGTGCCAGCAGTTACTCGTGGGCAGGGCCGAACACTGAAGCTTTCTTT. Protein sequence: CASSYSWAGPNTEAFF.

This chain joins TRBV2 and TRBJ2-7; possibly TRBD2 for D (6 bases). V lost 10 bases and J 6 bases, leaving 13 bases between the germline ends. CDR3 length: 11 amino acids. Germline assignment: CDR1 SNHLY and CDR2 FYNNEI. The CDR3 protein is CATGLSGEQYV. DNA for the CDR3: TGTGCCACGGGACTTAGTGGCGAGCAGTACGTC.

This clone was observed a single time. V is TRBV14 and J is TRBJ2-3; D is unclear. Trimming took 4 bases from V and 1 from J, leaving 0 bases between them. Germline V gene lookup returns CDR1 SGHDN and CDR2 FVKESK. The CDR3 has 11 amino acids. The CDR3 bases are TGTGCCAGCAGCCGCACAGATACGCAGTATTTT. Translating gives CASSRTDTQYF.